The 26 T cell receptor beta chains below were found in one sample sequenced in a study of early T cells in non-severe SARS-CoV-2 infection. Using its own MiXCR run on the 5' RACE reads, TCRdb lists one record per CDR3 protein. The table lists about 30,000 distinct CDR3 sequences, about 3.9% of them singletons, with around 8.8% in the top ten. The sample consisted of whole blood. The receptors here all came from an adult who was a healthcare worker with PCR-confirmed SARS-CoV-2 infection or an uninfected control (not recorded which).

This chain's CDR3 is CASSPRGPTQYF. CDR3 in DNA: TGTGCCAGCAGCCCCAGGGGGCCCACGCAGTATTTT. V gene TRBV2 combines with J gene TRBJ2-3; the match to TRBD1 covers 8 bases. CDR3 length equals 12 residues. V lost 6 bases to trimming and J lost 9 bases; unmatched junction nucleotides: 5. CDR1 and CDR2 (germline): SNHLY, FYNNEI.

This clonotype showed up many times. The chain joins TRBV29-1 to TRBJ2-2; a weak D match, TRBD2 (6 bases). V was pared by 7 bases and J by 4 bases, with 13 bases between. Germline V CDR1 and CDR2: SQVTM, ANQGSEA. This CDR3 comprises 13 residues. The CDR3 sequence: CSAQGGVTGELFF. CDR3 bases: TGCAGCGCCCAGGGCGGGGTCACCGGGGAGCTGTTTTTT.

This clonotype has ten or more counts. This CDR3 is CASSKETGGGETQYF. The DNA for the CDR3 is TGCGCCAGCAGCAAGGAAACAGGGGGCGGAGAGACCCAGTACTTC. The chain uses TRBV5-1 and TRBJ2-5; 9 bases agree with TRBD1. Germline V gives CDR1 SGHRS, CDR2 YFSETQ. Trimming at V came to 4 bases and at J to 4 bases, leaving 8 bases not matched to a gene. CDR3 length: 15 amino acids.

This clonotype turned up a few times. V gene TRBV18 combines with J gene TRBJ2-3; 8 bases are a match to TRBD1. The CDR3 runs 15 residues. Germline CDR1 and CDR2: KGHSH and LQKENI. Trimming at V came to 3 bases and at J to 4 bases, leaving 6 bases not matched to a gene. DNA for the CDR3: TGTGCCAGCTCACCGGGAACAGGGGGTCCAGATACGCAGTATTTT. It translates to CASSPGTGGPDTQYF.

This clonotype was counted between two and nine times. This sequence joins TRBV5-4 and TRBJ2-5; D remains ambiguous. V was shortened by 1 base and J by 5 bases, with 15 bases between the two germline ends. The CDR3 has 15 amino acids. Germline lookup yields CDR1 SGHNT and CDR2 YYREEE (reference sequence). The CDR3 here is CASSLIGSRPETQYF. The CDR3 bases are TGTGCCAGCAGCTTGATCGGGTCCCGCCCGGAGACCCAGTACTTC.

This clonotype appeared many times. V gene TRBV7-2 combines with J gene TRBJ2-7, with a tentative D call TRBD1 (5 bases). Germline V gives CDR1 SGHTA, CDR2 FQGNSA. V was shortened by 4 bases and J by 0 bases, with 10 bases between the two germline ends. This CDR3 is 14 amino acids long. The CDR3 region is CASSSLRGSYEQYF. Written as DNA, the CDR3 is TGTGCCAGCAGCTCCCTAAGGGGCTCCTACGAGCAGTACTTC.

This clonotype was recorded many times. The chain employs TRBV5-3 and TRBJ1-4, with no clear D. TRBV5-3 is treated as an ORF (open reading frame) with a function not yet certain. CDR3 length: 15 residues. V lost 2 bases and J 8 bases, leaving 16 bases between the germline ends. CDR3 amino acids: CARSFRRRRSEKLFF. CDR3 sequence (DNA): TGTGCCAGAAGCTTCCGCCGGCGGCGAAGCGAAAAACTGTTTTTT.

There are many counts of this clonotype. The chain couples TRBV5-1 to TRBJ1-2; D not certain. The germline V and J ends were trimmed by 1 base and 8 bases, with 12 bases remaining between them. Per germline, CDR1 SGHRS and CDR2 YFSETQ. The CDR3 has 13 amino acids. The CDR3 here is CASSLKGGGGYTF. CDR3 bases: TGCGCCAGCAGCTTGAAGGGAGGAGGCGGCTACACCTTC.

This clonotype was seen many times. The J gene is TRBJ1-5, the V gene TRBV7-8; no firm D call. The CDR3 runs to 15 residues. The V and J ends lost 5 bases and 4 bases respectively, with 15 bases between them. Germline CDR1 and CDR2: SGHVS and FQNEAQ. CDR3 sequence reads: CASSGSNLGNQPQHF. DNA for the CDR3: TGTGCCAGCAGCGGCAGTAATTTGGGGAATCAGCCCCAGCATTTT.

This clonotype was seen repeatedly, ten times or more. This chain connects TRBV9 to TRBJ2-1; D is perhaps TRBD2 (6 bases). Germline CDR1 is SGDLS and CDR2 is YYNGEE. V lost 0 bases and J 0 bases, leaving 13 bases between the germline ends. The CDR3 has 17 amino acids. As DNA, the CDR3 is TGTGCCAGCAGCGTAGGGGGGGTCTACAGCTCCTACAATGAGCAGTTCTTC. The encoded protein is CASSVGGVYSSYNEQFF.

This clonotype occurred many times. V and J are TRBV12-3 or TRBV12-4 and TRBJ1-1; D is possibly TRBD1 (6 bases). This CDR3 spans 11 amino acids. Deletions cut 6 bases from V and 8 bases from J, with 10 bases between. The CDR3, as DNA: TGTGCCAGCAGCCGAGACAGGGAAGCTTTCTTT. Its translation is CASSRDREAFF.

This clonotype was counted at least ten times. One junction end does not reproduce the germline sequence, and a read error may be involved. The rearrangement uses TRBV2 and TRBJ2-5; D may be TRBD2 (5 bases). The V gene's germline CDR1 is SNHLY and CDR2 FYNNEI. The CDR3 covers 12 residues. CDR3 loop: CASSPSGSTYSF. The CDR3 region has the DNA TGTGCCAGCAGTCCCTCGGGGTCCACCTACTCGTTC. Looking up the rest from reference TRBV2 and TRBJ2-5 gives the full variable domain: EPEVTQTPSHQVTQMGQEVILRCVPISNHLYFYWYRQILGQKVEFLVSFYNNEISEKSEIFDDQFSVERPDGSNFTLKIRSTKLEDSAMYFCASSPSGSTYSFGPGTRLLVL.

This clonotype has a count of ten or more. The chain recombines TRBV5-5 with TRBJ2-5; unclear D gene. The CDR3 totals 12 residues. The V end lost 2 bases, the J end lost 7 bases, and 9 bases lay between the germline ends. CDR1 and CDR2 (germline): SGHKS, YYEKEE (reference sequence). The DNA of the CDR3 is TGTGCCAGCAGCTTCCCGACCGGGACCCAGTACTTC. This codes for CASSFPTGTQYF.

At least ten counts were recorded for this clonotype. The CDR3 protein is CASSHTLRRTIKETQYF. CDR3 bases: TGCGCCAGCAGCCATACCCTGAGAAGGACTATAAAAGAGACCCAGTACTTC. V and J are TRBV4-1 and TRBJ2-5; D possibly corresponds to TRBD2 (6 bases). CDR3 length equals 17 residues. V lost 3 bases and J lost 3, with 20 bases in between. In germline, CDR1 is MGHRA, CDR2 YSYEKL.

This clonotype was recorded at least ten times. This chain links TRBV3-1 with TRBJ2-7; D gene unclear. This CDR3 is 11 amino acids long. V was clipped by 3 bases and J by 7 bases, with 7 bases between them. Germline CDR1 is LGHDT and CDR2 is YNNKEL (reference sequence). The chain's CDR3 is CASSHFREQYF. DNA for the CDR3: TGTGCCAGCAGCCACTTCAGGGAGCAGTACTTC.

The gene calls are TRBV11-2 and TRBJ2-2, with a weak D call TRBD2 (6 bases). CDR3 length: 17 amino acids. Between the trimmed V and J ends, which lost 5 bases and 2 bases, there was a span of 18 bases. Germline V gene sequence: CDR1 SGHAT, CDR2 FQNNGV. The CDR3 protein is CASSLIGSGGNTGELFF. In DNA, the CDR3 is TGTGCCAGCAGCCTGATAGGCTCCGGGGGTAACACCGGGGAGCTGTTTTTT.

This clonotype occurred a few times. V and J are TRBV7-2 and TRBJ2-7; a weak D match, TRBD1 (5 bases). The length of the CDR3 is 16 residues. Trimming cost V 2 bases and J 3 bases, with 17 bases left between them. The germline CDR1 and CDR2 sequences are SGHTA and FQGNSA. CDR3 region: CASSLNLTVKYYEQYF. The DNA of the CDR3 is TGTGCCAGCAGCTTAAATCTGACAGTTAAGTACTACGAGCAGTACTTC. The whole variable domain, filled in from reference TRBV7-2 and TRBJ2-7, reads GAGVSQSPSNKVTEKGKDVELRCDPISGHTALYWYRQSLGQGLEFLIYFQGNSAPDKSGLPSDRFSAERTGGSVSTLTIQRTQQEDSAVYLCASSLNLTVKYYEQYFGPGTRLTVT.

In its sample, this clonotype was seen many times. The gene calls are TRBV6-6 and TRBJ1-5; TRBD1 is a possible D gene (5 bases). V was shortened by 6 bases and J by 2 bases, with 14 bases between the two germline ends. The CDR3 contains 15 residues. CDR1 MNHNY and CDR2 SVGAGI come from the germline V gene (reference sequence). This CDR3 is CASREIGARNQPQHF. The CDR3 region has the DNA TGTGCCAGCAGAGAAATTGGGGCCCGCAATCAGCCCCAGCATTTT.

This clonotype has a count of ten or more. The rearrangement uses TRBV5-1 and TRBJ2-1, with D perhaps TRBD1 or TRBD2 (5 bases each). Germline loops: CDR1 SGHRS, CDR2 YFSETQ. The CDR3 extends over 13 amino acids. V was shortened by 9 bases and J by 6 bases, with 16 bases between the two germline ends. Here the CDR3 DNA reads TGCGCCACCCAGGTGGGGGATCGCAATGAGCAGTTCTTC. This codes for CATQVGDRNEQFF.

This clonotype was found many times. V is TRBV5-6 and J is TRBJ2-6, with no clear D. Germline V lookup: CDR1 SGHDT, CDR2 YYEEEE. This CDR3 has 15 amino acids. Trimming took off 4 bases at V and 4 bases at J, with 12 bases between the two ends. The CDR3 coding sequence is TGTGCCAGCAGCCCCTTAGACTGGGGGGCCAACGTCCTGACTTTC. Protein product: CASSPLDWGANVLTF.

At least ten counts were recorded for this clonotype. This sequence joins TRBV19 and TRBJ2-7; tentatively, D is TRBD1 (6 bases). The germline CDR1 and CDR2 sequences are LNHDA and SQIVND (reference sequence). The CDR3 consists of 14 residues. V lost 5 bases and J lost 2, with 13 bases in between. The CDR3 bases are TGTGCCAGTAGTCCGAGACAGGCTGCCTACGAGCAGTACTTC. Translating gives CASSPRQAAYEQYF.

At least ten counts were recorded for this clonotype. The rearrangement uses TRBV3-1 and TRBJ1-5; D is undetermined. This CDR3 comprises 13 residues. V lost 1 base, J lost 3 bases, and 4 bases lay in between. CDR1 and CDR2 from the germline V gene are LGHDT and YNNKEL (reference sequence). The CDR3 here is CASSQGDNQPQHF. The CDR3 DNA is TGTGCCAGCAGCCAAGGGGACAATCAGCCCCAGCATTTT.

This clonotype was seen repeatedly, ten times or more. The chain joins TRBV6-2 or TRBV6-3 to TRBJ1-5, with 7 bases identical to TRBD1. CDR1 MNHEY and CDR2 SVGEGT come from the germline V gene. This CDR3 is 15 amino acids long. V trimming: 8 bases; J trimming: 5 bases; junction bases outside the gene matches: 12. This chain's CDR3 is CASGAYRGPHQPQHF. In nucleotides, the CDR3 is TGTGCCAGCGGAGCTTACAGGGGTCCGCATCAGCCCCAGCATTTT.

This clonotype was seen ten or more times. The V and J genes are TRBV7-2 and TRBJ2-2, with D perhaps TRBD1 or TRBD2 (5 bases each). V was cut by 4 bases and J by 6 bases, with 18 bases left in between. Germline assignment: CDR1 SGHTA and CDR2 FQGNSA. The CDR3 contains 16 residues. The CDR3 DNA follows: TGTGCCAGCAGCTCCCGGGGCCTGGGAACAGCCGGGGAGCTGTTTTTT. This translates into CASSSRGLGTAGELFF.

This clonotype was picked up a small number of times. The genes are TRBV18 and TRBJ2-3, with no clear D. Per germline, CDR1 KGHSH and CDR2 LQKENI. The V end was cut by 6 bases, the J end by 5 bases, with 9 bases between. This CDR3 comprises 12 residues. CDR3 protein: CASSRAGDTQYF. For the CDR3, the DNA is TGTGCCAGCTCCCGGGCCGGAGATACGCAGTATTTT.

This clonotype was counted at least ten times. The rearrangement uses TRBV6-5 and TRBJ1-4; maybe TRBD1 (5 bases). The length of the CDR3 is 14 residues. V lost 6 bases to trimming and J lost 10 bases, with 18 bases between them. Germline CDR1 is MNHEY and CDR2 is SVGAGI. CDR3 bases: TGTGCCAGCAGCCCACATGCAGGGTCAGGAAAACTGTTTTTT. Translated: CASSPHAGSGKLFF.